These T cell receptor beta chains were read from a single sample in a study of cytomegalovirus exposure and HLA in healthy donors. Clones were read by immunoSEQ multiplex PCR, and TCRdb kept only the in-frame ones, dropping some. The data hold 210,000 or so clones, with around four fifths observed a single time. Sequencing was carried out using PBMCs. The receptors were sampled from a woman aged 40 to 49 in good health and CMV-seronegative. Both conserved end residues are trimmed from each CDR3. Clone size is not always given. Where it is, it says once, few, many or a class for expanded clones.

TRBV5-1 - ASSLGPSTFQGYEQY
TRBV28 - ASSLFRGRTEAF
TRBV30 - AWSVPWPRPNTEAF
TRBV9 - ASSVAGYNEQF
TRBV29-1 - SANSFNYGYT
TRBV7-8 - ASSSLVEGYEQY
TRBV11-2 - ASSLAGHQKRHNYGYT
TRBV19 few ASSILGVRGYT
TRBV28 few ASSLPMNTEAF
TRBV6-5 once ASSQTGNEQF
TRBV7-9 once ASSSRDRGNTGELF
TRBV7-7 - ASSLGVDSRFSSYEQY
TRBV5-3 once APAAGPTDTQY
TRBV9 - ASSPHGQGEAF
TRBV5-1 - ASAKTGESSYEQY
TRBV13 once ASSPRDRVRTQY
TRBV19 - ATKGGTDTQY
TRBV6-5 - ASSLPQGQGETQY
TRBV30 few AWSVSSNQPQH
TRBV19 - ASGRDSRRMNTEAF
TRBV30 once AWSELTEAANTEAF
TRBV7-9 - ASSHSGPSGNTIY
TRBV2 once ASRAGAVYEQY
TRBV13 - ASSSSTSGGTSSYNEQF
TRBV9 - ASSVASHAGELF
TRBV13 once ASSFRQGGEQY
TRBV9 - ASSVQAAGELF
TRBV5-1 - ASSLGSFRLQTYEQY
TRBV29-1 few SAGEGWDETQY
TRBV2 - ASSEGRGEAF
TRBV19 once ASSSGTGGYEQY
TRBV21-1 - ASSDDWTSGDGYT
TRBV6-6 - ASSSIAGGGQETQY
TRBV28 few ASRQPDMNTEAF
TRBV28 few ASLDRGLGAF
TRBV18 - ASSPPLGAGTEAF
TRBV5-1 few ASSLYGTGLLNTEAF
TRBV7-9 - ASSPGTGFQETQY
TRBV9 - ASSVGGGTEQY
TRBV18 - ASSPMEGGNTIY
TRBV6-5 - ASSYSAGGADIQY
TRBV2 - ASSDRYGDGTTGNTIY
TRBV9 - ASSVAPGGSNGYT
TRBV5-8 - ASSLIPGTEAF